This T cell receptor (beta chain) was retrieved from a study of shared clonotypes between healthy human individuals. General study results and limits: On the whole, naive subsets had larger estimated richness than memory subsets had.

As to this clone: Its antigen is not identified.

This CDR3 is built from 12 residues. The V and J ends lost 3 bases and 2 bases respectively, with 6 bases between them. Germline V gives CDR1 SQVTM, CDR2 ANQGSEA. TCRdb's copy holds only in-frame clones and misses some; the assay was immunoSEQ multiplex PCR. The table includes roughly 1.5 million clones, 95% to 99% detected once. This chain joins TRBV29-1 and TRBJ2-3; no clear D gene. The receptor comes from a man aged 25-45 years in good health. Specimen: naive CD4+ T cells sorted from blood. The subset: CD45RA+ positively selected. The DNA for the CDR3 is TGCAGCGTTGAGTCTACCACAGATACGCAGTATTTT. It is translated as CSVESTTDTQYF.